This TCR beta chain was obtained from a study of shared clonotypes between healthy human individuals (dated by TCRdb to between 2020 and 2021). Regarding the research as a whole: A couple of women and a few men aged 18 to 49 years were included in the cohort. For each donor, CD4 naive and CD4 memory were each run on three plates, CD8 naive on two plates, and CD8 memory on one plate. The study deeply sequenced blood TCR repertoires of five healthy adults to estimate repertoire size and the extent of clonotype sharing between individuals. To increase sequencing depth and limit assay-specific biases, TCR repertoire library preparation and sequencing were carried out by different laboratories using diverse techniques. Per donor, leukapheresis produced somewhere between about 0.9 and 9.5 billion PBMCs.

Healthy HIV-negative adults with no recently reported acute infections or vaccinations were included as donors. Only Caucasian adults living in Nashville, Tennessee, USA were represented among the donors. Magnetic negative selection was used to enrich CD4+ T cells, after which naive cells were positively selected on CD45RA and the negative fraction became the memory subset. Blood was collected by leukapheresis, and PBMCs were isolated by Ficoll-Histopaque density gradient centrifugation and then cryopreserved in liquid nitrogen vapor phase. Analytical flow cytometry was used to check the purity and quantity of every magnetically sorted T cell population. From each sorted fraction, genomic DNA was isolated and quantified by UV absorbance on a Nanodrop 2000c. Study-level results and caveats: Compared with non-shared clonotypes, the clonotypes found in all four sorted-subset donors had higher generation probabilities. Because the study included a small number of donors, the genetic and exposure-history diversity represented was limited. Rarefaction of sorted-subset datasets indicated incomplete sequencing despite the large sequencing depth. Sampling was limited to blood, and TCR repertoires in tissue likely differ from TCR repertoires in blood. Across a handful of donors, 5% to 6% of naive CD4, 3% to 3.5% of naive CD8, 2.3% of memory CD4, and roughly 0.41% of memory CD8 clonotypes were shared. Estimated clonotype richness was generally larger for naive than for memory subsets. Pairwise subsampling led to the expectation that sequencing depth would affect the degree of clonotype sharing among donors.

The CDR3 numbers 17 residues from cysteine through phenylalanine. Just CDR3 DNA is preserved here, 51 bases in frame from base 1. Per the germline V gene, KGHSH is the CDR1 and LQKENI is the CDR2. The junction carries 14 bases between V and J, which are trimmed by 2 bases and 0 bases respectively. Using the deep immunoSEQ assay, multiplex PCR amplified TCR CDR3 regions from genomic DNA. Extracted genomic DNA from each cell subset was spread evenly across all wells of several immunoSEQ 96-well plates, with each plate serving as a replicate. For sorted subsets, approximately 210 ng genomic DNA, equal to 25,000 to 35,000 T cell genomes, was loaded into each replicate PCR. Purified libraries were measured with a Qubit 3.0 fluorometer, size-checked on a Bioanalyzer 2100, and measured again with the KAPA Library Quantification kit. Each immunoSEQ 96-well plate was sequenced on its own single-read 150-cycle Illumina NextSeq 550 flow cell. The authors' analysis ran thus. The immunoSEQ output contained only junctional sequences without quality scores, so filtering could not match that applied to full-length reads. Sequences were annotated with PyIR, a Python wrapper for IgBLAST v1.9, and V/J genes and CDR3 were assigned using IMGT germline references. Reads with weak V/J assignments (E-value above 1e-6), missing CDR3, stop codons, out-of-frame junctions, or ambiguous translated residues were removed. V3J clonotypes were defined as sequences sharing an identical inferred V gene, J gene, and CDR3 amino acid sequence. Percentage overlap between repertoires was computed as shared unique clonotypes divided by the size of the smaller repertoire. Three approaches were used to assess repertoire richness: RTK rarefaction, the Chao1 estimator, and Recon v2.1 estimates of unobserved clonotypes. OLGA was used to compute generation probabilities for all TCRbeta clonotypes that the gDNA method yielded from a handful of donors. TCRdb took over this immuneACCESS table, retaining in-frame rearrangements with V and J assigned. Such tables are incomplete; in checked studies, under half of the missing clones stem from an unresolved V gene, and the remainder is unexplained. V and J calls and clone size are as listed in that table; D and trimming were resolved from the DNA. A total of some 1.5 million clones appear in this sample, 98% of them only once. The ten largest clones capture about 0.45% of the sample.

Comment on this clone: Its recognized antigen is unknown. No clone much larger than this one lies a single base away; base qualities are absent.

This sequence originates from a man younger than 40 in good health. Sequencing input: naive CD4+ T cells sorted from blood. What this sample's cell subset or site label stands for: CD45RA+ positively selected. The receptor chain draws on TRBV18 and TRBJ1-5; no D gene can be assigned with confidence. The DNA sequence is given as TGTGCCAGCTCACCAAAGGGCAGCTTGAATAGCAATCAGCCCCAGCATTTT. Translated, it gives CASSPKGSLNSNQPQHF.